This T cell receptor beta chain was identified in a study of cytomegalovirus exposure and HLA in healthy donors. Whole-study findings and limits: Researchers catalogued about 150 TCR beta chains as cytomegalovirus-associated. Subsequent analysis showed first-cohort TCR clusters tending to co-occur in about 110 validation repertoires.

The donors were part of the roughly 120-subject validation cohort, which stood apart from the 666-subject first cohort. The germline CDR1 and CDR2 sequences are SNHLY and FYNNEI. The CDR3 extends over 15 amino acids. Trimming left V 4 bases short and J 7 bases short, with 19 bases between. The method was immunoSEQ multiplex PCR; TCRdb's version includes in-frame clones alone and lacks a portion of them. This table holds about 360,000 clones, 86% found once. Points on this clone: No antigen is known for it.

Material: PBMCs. The clonotype was recovered from a woman younger than 30 in good health and CMV-seronegative. V and J are TRBV2 and TRBJ1-2; no reliable D call. Here the CDR3 reads CASSVEAGLLSGYTF. In DNA, the CDR3 is TGTGCCAGCAGTGTCGAGGCGGGCCTGCTAAGTGGCTACACCTTC.